This TCR beta chain was observed in a study of T cell changes during pregnancy in multiple sclerosis. Generated by immunoSEQ multiplex PCR, the TCRdb table keeps only in-frame clones and is missing some. The table lists about 69,000 clones, 80% to 95% of them singletons. The sequence derives from a female donor in good health, enrolled as a control in a pregnancy study. This specimen was peripheral blood, taken in the third trimester of pregnancy.

CDR3 DNA sequence: TGTGCCAGCAGTCCAGGTGGGACAGACCGCACCCCGAACCAGAACACTGAAGCTTTCTTT. It encodes CASSPGGTDRTPNQNTEAFF. The chain couples TRBV27 to TRBJ1-1; TRBD1 matches at 7 bases. Per germline, CDR1 MNHEY and CDR2 SMNVEV (reference sequence). The CDR3 consists of 20 residues. The V gene end was trimmed by 5 bases and the J gene end by 1 base; junction bases not matched to a gene: 22.